Listed below are T cell receptor beta chains from one sample, sequenced in a study of T cells in Graves' hyperthyroidism and ophthalmopathy. TCRdb processed the multiplex PCR reads anew with MiXCR; each CDR3 protein has one entry. The sample includes approximately 740,000 distinct CDR3 sequences, 14% of them seen just once. The source material was blood. The receptors here all came from a woman in her late teens or twenties with Graves' hyperthyroidism. CDR3s include the opening cysteine and the closing phenylalanine or tryptophan. A D gene is named only where the DNA matches it firmly. A row's size may be missing; if present it is once, few, many or a size class.

D gene: NA
V gene: TRBV20-1
clone size: NA
J gene: TRBJ2-3
CDR3 DNA: TGCAGTGCTCCCCTTGGGGTCGGCACAGATACGCAGTATTTT
CDR3 protein: CSAPLGVGTDTQYF

D gene: NA
V gene: TRBV18
clone size: many
J gene: TRBJ1-1
CDR3 DNA: TGTGCCAGCAGCCCCCTACGAAACACTGAAGCTTTCTTT
CDR3 protein: CASSPLRNTEAFF

D gene: TRBD1
V gene: TRBV20-1
clone size: many
J gene: TRBJ1-5
CDR3 DNA: TGCAGTGCTAGGGACAGGGGGCTTCAGCCCCAGCATTTT
CDR3 protein: CSARDRGLQPQHF

D gene: NA
V gene: TRBV4-1
clone size: NA
J gene: TRBJ2-7
CDR3 DNA: TGCGCCAGCAGCGTCCGGGGGCCAGGTTCGTTCTACGAGCAGTACTTC
CDR3 protein: CASSVRGPGSFYEQYF

D gene: NA
V gene: TRBV7-9
clone size: many
J gene: TRBJ2-2
CDR3 DNA: TGTGCCAGCAGCGATAGGGTAGACACCGGGGAGCTGTTTTTT
CDR3 protein: CASSDRVDTGELFF

D gene: NA
V gene: TRBV4-1
clone size: NA
J gene: TRBJ1-1
CDR3 DNA: TGCGCCGACAGCCAAGTGGGCGGGCGGGGAGAAGCTTTCTTT
CDR3 protein: CADSQVGGRGEAFF

D gene: NA
V gene: TRBV6-1
clone size: few
J gene: TRBJ1-4
CDR3 DNA: TGTGCCAGCACCCAAAGGTTGGGGTTGAGTAATGAAAAACTGTTTTTT
CDR3 protein: CASTQRLGLSNEKLFF

D gene: TRBD1
V gene: TRBV6-5
clone size: NA
J gene: TRBJ1-1
CDR3 DNA: TGTGCCAGCAGTTTGTTGACAGGGGGCGCTTTGGGCACTGAAGCTTTCTTT
CDR3 protein: CASSLLTGGALGTEAFF

D gene: NA
V gene: TRBV2
clone size: few
J gene: TRBJ2-3
CDR3 DNA: TGTGCCAGCAGCCCCCACGGGATGGATACGCAGTATTTT
CDR3 protein: CASSPHGMDTQYF

D gene: NA
V gene: TRBV6-1
clone size: NA
J gene: TRBJ1-1
CDR3 DNA: TGTGCCAGCATTCAGGGTTTGAGCACTGAAGCTTTCTTT
CDR3 protein: CASIQGLSTEAFF

D gene: NA
V gene: TRBV19
clone size: NA
J gene: TRBJ1-1
CDR3 DNA: TGTGCCAGTATCGGACGGGGGGAGAACACTGAAGCTTTCTTT
CDR3 protein: CASIGRGENTEAFF

D gene: NA
V gene: TRBV7-9
clone size: many
J gene: TRBJ1-5
CDR3 DNA: TGTGCCAGCAGCTTTGAAGGTAGCAATCAGCCCCAGCATTTT
CDR3 protein: CASSFEGSNQPQHF

D gene: NA
V gene: TRBV20-1
clone size: many
J gene: TRBJ1-1
CDR3 DNA: TGCAGTGCTGTCAGGGTCCGTGAAGCTTTCTTT
CDR3 protein: CSAVRVREAFF

D gene: TRBD2
V gene: TRBV28
clone size: NA
J gene: TRBJ2-1
CDR3 DNA: TGTGCCAGCAGTCCCGCTAGCGGGAGTTTGTACAATGAGCAGTTCTTC
CDR3 protein: CASSPASGSLYNEQFF

D gene: TRBD1
V gene: TRBV27
clone size: many
J gene: TRBJ1-2
CDR3 DNA: TGTGCCAGCAGTTTCAGACAGGGGGCATGGGGTAACTATGGCTACACCTTC
CDR3 protein: CASSFRQGAWGNYGYTF

D gene: NA
V gene: TRBV2
clone size: many
J gene: TRBJ1-4
CDR3 DNA: TGTGCCAGCCAGAACACAACTCAAAAACTGTTTTTT
CDR3 protein: CASQNTTQKLFF

D gene: TRBD1
V gene: TRBV27
clone size: many
J gene: TRBJ2-3
CDR3 DNA: TGTGCCAGCTCCTCCAGGGGGTACACAGATACGCAGTATTTT
CDR3 protein: CASSSRGYTDTQYF

D gene: NA
V gene: TRBV11-2
clone size: many
J gene: TRBJ2-1
CDR3 DNA: TGTGCCAGCAGCTTCCCACATAGCGGAAGCTCCTACAATGAGCAGTTCTTC
CDR3 protein: CASSFPHSGSSYNEQFF

D gene: TRBD2
V gene: TRBV11-1
clone size: NA
J gene: TRBJ2-5
CDR3 DNA: TGTGCCAGCAGCCCACGGGGGGGAGGGCGTGGAGAGACCCAGTACTTC
CDR3 protein: CASSPRGGGRGETQYF

D gene: TRBD2
V gene: TRBV28
clone size: many
J gene: TRBJ2-1
CDR3 DNA: TGTGCCACTCGGGGGGGGGCATCCTACAATGAGCAGTTCTTC
CDR3 protein: CATRGGASYNEQFF

D gene: TRBD1
V gene: TRBV30
clone size: few
J gene: TRBJ1-3
CDR3 DNA: TGTGCCTGGAGTGTCGGGAACAGGGGGCTTGGAAACACCATATATTTT
CDR3 protein: CAWSVGNRGLGNTIYF

D gene: NA
V gene: TRBV28
clone size: few
J gene: TRBJ2-1
CDR3 DNA: TGTGCCAGCAGTTCTATGGATGAGCAGTTCTTC
CDR3 protein: CASSSMDEQFF

D gene: NA
V gene: TRBV27
clone size: few
J gene: TRBJ1-2
CDR3 DNA: TGTGCCAGTGGGAACTACTATGGCTACACCTTC
CDR3 protein: CASGNYYGYTF

D gene: NA
V gene: TRBV12-3/TRBV12-4
clone size: many
J gene: TRBJ2-3
CDR3 DNA: TGTGCCAGCAGTGCCGACAGGACTAGCACAGATACGCAGTATTTT
CDR3 protein: CASSADRTSTDTQYF

D gene: TRBD2
V gene: TRBV18
clone size: few
J gene: TRBJ2-7
CDR3 DNA: TGTGCCAGCTCACCACTGCGGGAGTCGTACGAGCAGTACTTC
CDR3 protein: CASSPLRESYEQYF

D gene: NA
V gene: TRBV11-2
clone size: NA
J gene: TRBJ2-5
CDR3 DNA: TGTGCCAGCAGCTTAGACAGGGGAAGGGGAGAGACCCAGTACTTC
CDR3 protein: CASSLDRGRGETQYF

D gene: NA
V gene: TRBV29-1
clone size: few
J gene: TRBJ2-1
CDR3 DNA: TGCAGCGTTGCGTGGAATGAGCAGTTCTTC
CDR3 protein: CSVAWNEQFF